In its sample, the clone carrying this T cell receptor beta chain was seen many times. Antigen unknown. The data originate from a study of breast tumors, draining lymph nodes, adjacent tissues. Points from the study as a whole: Tumors had less TCR diversity than lymph nodes, more than nontumor tissue. Data fit most tumor T cells coming from lymph node, expanding in tumor. The lymph node origin of tumor T cells was framed as consistent with a hypothesis, not demonstrated. Luminal-like breast cancer showed significantly higher tumor–nontumor repertoire similarity than basal-like.

TCRdb called the multiplex PCR reads again in MiXCR, with one record for every CDR3 protein. The data hold about 60,000 distinct CDR3 sequences, with around 60% observed a single time. V was trimmed by 5 bases and J by 4 bases, leaving 12 bases between them. The germline V gene encodes CDR1 MNHEY and CDR2 SVGAGI. CDR3 length: 14 residues. The chain employs TRBV6-5 and TRBJ2-1; D perhaps matches TRBD1 (6 bases). This receptor was obtained from a female donor with breast cancer. Some clones in this sample may be carry-over from other donors' samples. Material: breast tumor tissue. CDR3 loop: CASSPLTGYNEQFF. In nucleotides, the CDR3 is TGTGCCAGCAGTCCACTAACAGGGTACAATGAGCAGTTCTTC.